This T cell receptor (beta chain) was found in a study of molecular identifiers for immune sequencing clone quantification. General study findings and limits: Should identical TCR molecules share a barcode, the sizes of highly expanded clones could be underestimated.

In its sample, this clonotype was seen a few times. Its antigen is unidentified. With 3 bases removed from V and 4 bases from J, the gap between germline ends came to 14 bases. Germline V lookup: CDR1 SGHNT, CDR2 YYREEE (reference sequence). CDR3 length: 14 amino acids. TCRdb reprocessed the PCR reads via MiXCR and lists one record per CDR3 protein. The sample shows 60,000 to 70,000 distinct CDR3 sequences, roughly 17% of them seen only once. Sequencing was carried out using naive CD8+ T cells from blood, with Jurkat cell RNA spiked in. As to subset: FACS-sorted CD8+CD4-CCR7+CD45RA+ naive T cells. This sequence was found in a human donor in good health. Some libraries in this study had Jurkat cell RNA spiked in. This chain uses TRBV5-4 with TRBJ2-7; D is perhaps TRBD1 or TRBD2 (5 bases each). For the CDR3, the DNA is TGTGCCAGCAGCTCGCCGGGACGGACTTACGAGCAGTACTTC. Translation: CASSSPGRTYEQYF.